The rows below give T cell receptor beta chains drawn from one sample of a study of OX40 agonist ivuxolimab in advanced cancers. This table comes from immunoSEQ multiplex PCR, and its TCRdb copy is limited to in-frame clones, with some not included. There are about 50,000 clones in the sample; about 88% occur only once, and roughly 0.67% lies in the top ten. Material: CD4+ or CD8+ T cells sorted from blood, obtained in a trial of the OX40 agonist ivuxolimab. The receptors were gathered from an adult with an advanced solid tumor such as melanoma, head and neck, liver or kidney cancer. Each CDR3 is given with its conserved first and last residue. D genes are given only for firm matches. Not every row has a clone size; where given, it reads once, few, many or a size class.

D gene: NA
clone size: NA
V gene: TRBV6-1
J gene: TRBJ1-3
CDR3 protein: CASRERSPGNTIYF
CDR3 DNA: TGTGCCAGCAGGGAAAGGTCTCCTGGAAACACCATATATTTT

D gene: NA
clone size: few
V gene: TRBV6-5
J gene: TRBJ2-5
CDR3 protein: CATRSGGQETQYF
CDR3 DNA: TGTGCCACCAGGAGTGGGGGACAAGAGACCCAGTACTTC

D gene: NA
clone size: once
V gene: TRBV2
J gene: TRBJ2-5
CDR3 protein: CASSVYGIVQETQYF
CDR3 DNA: TGTGCCAGCAGTGTTTACGGGATAGTCCAAGAGACCCAGTACTTC

D gene: NA
clone size: NA
V gene: TRBV11-2
J gene: TRBJ2-7
CDR3 protein: CASSLTLNPHEQYF
CDR3 DNA: TGTGCCAGCAGCTTAACCCTTAACCCCCACGAGCAGTACTTC

D gene: NA
clone size: NA
V gene: TRBV25-1
J gene: TRBJ1-1
CDR3 protein: CASSGPVTEAFF
CDR3 DNA: TGTGCCAGCAGTGGGCCGGTCACTGAAGCTTTCTTT

D gene: NA
clone size: few
V gene: TRBV4-1
J gene: TRBJ1-5
CDR3 protein: CASSQGPGLSNQPQHF
CDR3 DNA: TGCGCCAGCAGCCAAGGCCCCGGGCTTAGCAATCAGCCCCAGCATTTT

D gene: NA
clone size: NA
V gene: TRBV2
J gene: TRBJ1-5
CDR3 protein: CASSVDHNQPQHF
CDR3 DNA: TGTGCCAGCAGTGTTGATCACAATCAGCCCCAGCATTTT

D gene: NA
clone size: NA
V gene: TRBV19
J gene: TRBJ2-7
CDR3 protein: CASSKGQNTLYEQYF
CDR3 DNA: TGTGCCAGTAGTAAGGGCCAGAACACTCTCTACGAGCAGTACTTC

D gene: TRBD1
clone size: NA
V gene: TRBV6-1
J gene: TRBJ1-2
CDR3 protein: CASSERGRPAYGYTF
CDR3 DNA: TGTGCCAGCAGTGAAAGGGGGCGGCCCGCCTATGGCTACACCTTC

D gene: TRBD1
clone size: NA
V gene: TRBV5-8
J gene: TRBJ2-3
CDR3 protein: CASSLGRQGVTNTQYF
CDR3 DNA: TGTGCCAGCAGCTTGGGCCGACAGGGTGTAACAAATACGCAGTATTTT

D gene: TRBD1
clone size: few
V gene: TRBV4-1
J gene: TRBJ1-2
CDR3 protein: CASSQGGRGRTGYGYTF
CDR3 DNA: TGCGCCAGCAGCCAAGGGGGCAGGGGGCGAACGGGATATGGCTACACCTTC

D gene: TRBD2
clone size: NA
V gene: TRBV19
J gene: TRBJ2-1
CDR3 protein: CATRTSGRSYNEQFF
CDR3 DNA: TGTGCCACCCGGACTAGCGGGAGGTCATACAATGAGCAGTTCTTC

D gene: NA
clone size: NA
V gene: TRBV2
J gene: TRBJ1-5
CDR3 protein: CASSERGNQPQHF
CDR3 DNA: TGTGCCAGCAGTGAAAGGGGAAATCAGCCCCAGCATTTT

D gene: NA
clone size: few
V gene: TRBV7-6
J gene: TRBJ2-5
CDR3 protein: CASSPRGEVAETQYF
CDR3 DNA: TGTGCCAGCAGCCCGCGAGGGGAGGTAGCGGAGACCCAGTACTTC

D gene: TRBD2
clone size: NA
V gene: TRBV7-9
J gene: TRBJ2-5
CDR3 protein: CASSPAWTSGRIQETQYF
CDR3 DNA: TGTGCCAGCAGCCCCGCCTGGACTAGCGGGAGGATCCAAGAGACCCAGTACTTC

D gene: NA
clone size: NA
V gene: TRBV4-2
J gene: TRBJ1-5
CDR3 protein: CASSQDSANQPQHF
CDR3 DNA: TGTGCCAGCAGCCAAGACAGCGCCAATCAGCCCCAGCATTTT

D gene: TRBD1
clone size: NA
V gene: TRBV4-1
J gene: TRBJ2-5
CDR3 protein: CASSQPGTVETQYF
CDR3 DNA: TGCGCCAGCAGCCAGCCCGGGACAGTGGAGACCCAGTACTTC

D gene: NA
clone size: NA
V gene: TRBV29-1
J gene: TRBJ2-1
CDR3 protein: CSAGDRYNEQFF
CDR3 DNA: TGCAGCGCCGGTGACAGATACAATGAGCAGTTCTTC

D gene: NA
clone size: NA
V gene: TRBV7-7
J gene: TRBJ2-3
CDR3 protein: CASSLGLGGTDTQYF
CDR3 DNA: TGTGCTAGCAGCTTAGGGCTGGGTGGGACAGATACGCAGTATTTT

D gene: NA
clone size: NA
V gene: TRBV28
J gene: TRBJ1-2
CDR3 protein: CASSVGNYGYTF
CDR3 DNA: TGTGCCAGCAGTGTGGGAAACTATGGCTACACCTTC

D gene: NA
clone size: NA
V gene: TRBV20-1
J gene: TRBJ2-7
CDR3 protein: CSAWGADEQYF
CDR3 DNA: TGCAGTGCTTGGGGGGCGGACGAGCAGTACTTC

D gene: NA
clone size: NA
V gene: TRBV28
J gene: TRBJ2-7
CDR3 protein: CASSLRLAKSYEQYF
CDR3 DNA: TGTGCCAGCAGTTTGCGGCTAGCGAAATCCTACGAGCAGTACTTC

D gene: NA
clone size: once
V gene: TRBV5-1
J gene: TRBJ2-3
CDR3 protein: CASSLLTGRNTQYF
CDR3 DNA: TGCGCCAGCAGCTTGTTGACAGGGAGGAATACGCAGTATTTT

D gene: TRBD1
clone size: once
V gene: TRBV7-6
J gene: TRBJ2-5
CDR3 protein: CASSPTGDDGEQYF
CDR3 DNA: TGTGCCAGCAGCCCGACAGGGGACGACGGGGAGCAGTACTTC

D gene: TRBD2
clone size: NA
V gene: TRBV29-1
J gene: TRBJ2-1
CDR3 protein: CSVGLAGATDEQFF
CDR3 DNA: TGCAGCGTTGGACTAGCGGGAGCTACCGATGAGCAGTTCTTC

D gene: TRBD2
clone size: NA
V gene: TRBV5-1
J gene: TRBJ2-3
CDR3 protein: CASSRSLAGITDTQYF
CDR3 DNA: TGCGCCAGCAGCCGGTCTCTAGCGGGGATCACAGATACGCAGTATTTT

D gene: NA
clone size: NA
V gene: TRBV9
J gene: TRBJ1-5
CDR3 protein: CASSPAAGDQPQHF
CDR3 DNA: TGTGCCAGCAGCCCAGCGGCAGGAGATCAGCCCCAGCATTTT